The entry that follows covers one TCR beta chain sequence. Sequencing used immunoSEQ multiplex PCR; TCRdb keeps in-frame clones, though not all of them. The sample has 300,000 to 400,000 clones; about nine tenths are singletons. The CDR3 sequence is 17 residues long. CDR1 and CDR2 from the germline V gene are SGHRS and YFSETQ. Germline trimming cut 4 bases from V and 1 base from J; bases unmatched to any gene: 10. This specimen comes from a study of blood T cell repertoires in COVID-19. The sequencing sample was made of PBMCs or T cells enriched from blood (not recorded which). The chain joins TRBV5-1 to TRBJ2-7; 11 bases match TRBD2. The source is a man aged 55 to 70 who had recovered from COVID-19. The CDR3 spells CASSPGTSGNPSYEQYF. The DNA of the CDR3 is TGCGCCAGCAGCCCTGGGACTAGCGGAAACCCTTCCTACGAGCAGTACTTC.